The sequence of this T cell receptor (beta chain) was determined in a study of technical replicates of blood from a handful of donors. The table came from immunoSEQ multiplex PCR; TCRdb's copy has only in-frame clones and leaves some out. Of roughly 76,000 clones listed, approximately 83% are singletons. This CDR3 spans 14 amino acids. V lost 6 bases and J lost 8; bases outside the gene matches: 10. In germline, CDR1 is MNHNY, CDR2 SVGAGI (reference sequence). The origin of this receptor is a human donor in good health. Some clones in this sample may be carry-over from other donors' samples. Sequenced sample: PBMCs. The chain has TRBV6-6 and TRBJ1-2; 9 nucleotides agree with TRBD1. The CDR3 DNA reads TGTGCCAGCAGGTGGCCGGGACAGGGTACAGGCTACACCTTC. It codes for CASRWPGQGTGYTF.